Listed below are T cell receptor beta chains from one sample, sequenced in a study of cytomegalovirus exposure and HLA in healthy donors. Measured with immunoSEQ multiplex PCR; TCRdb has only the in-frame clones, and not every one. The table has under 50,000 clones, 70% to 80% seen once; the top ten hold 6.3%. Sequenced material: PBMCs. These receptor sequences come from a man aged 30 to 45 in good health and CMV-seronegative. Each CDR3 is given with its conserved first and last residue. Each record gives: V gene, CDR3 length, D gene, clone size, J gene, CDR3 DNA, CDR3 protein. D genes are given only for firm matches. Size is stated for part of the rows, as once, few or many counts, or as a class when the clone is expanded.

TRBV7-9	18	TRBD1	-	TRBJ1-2	TGTGCCAGCAGCTCTCCCCGGTTGGGGTTAGGAGGGGGCGATGGCTACACCTTC	CASSSPRLGLGGGDGYTF
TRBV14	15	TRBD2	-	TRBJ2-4	TGTGCCAGCAGCCCGGGACTACTGGCCAAAAACATTCAGTACTTC	CASSPGLLAKNIQYF
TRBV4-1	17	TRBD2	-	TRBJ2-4	TGCGCCAGCAGCCAAGAGGGACTAGCGGGTCTTAAGGACATTCAGTACTTC	CASSQEGLAGLKDIQYF
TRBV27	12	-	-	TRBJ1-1	TGTGCCAGCAGTTCGAGGTTCTCTGAAGCTTTCTTT	CASSSRFSEAFF
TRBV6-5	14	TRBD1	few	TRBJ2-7	TGTGCCAGCAGTTACGTGGACAGGGGATTCGAGCAGTACTTC	CASSYVDRGFEQYF
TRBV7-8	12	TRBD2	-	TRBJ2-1	TGTGCCAGCAGCTTAGGACTAGCGAGGCAGTTCTTC	CASSLGLARQFF
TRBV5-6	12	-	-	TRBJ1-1	TGTGCCAGCAGCTTGGTAGCGACAGAAGCTTTCTTT	CASSLVATEAFF
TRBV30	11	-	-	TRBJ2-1	TGTGCCTGGATGGCGCGGGATGAGCAGTTCTTC	CAWMARDEQFF
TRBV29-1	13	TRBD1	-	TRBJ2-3	TGCAGCGTCAGGGGGAGAAGCACAGATACGCAGTATTTT	CSVRGRSTDTQYF
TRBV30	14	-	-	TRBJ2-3	TGTGCCTGGAGTGTAACCGGGTTCACAGATACGCAGTATTTT	CAWSVTGFTDTQYF
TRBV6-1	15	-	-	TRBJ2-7	TGTGCCAGCCTCAATAGCGGATCGACTACCTACGAGCAGTACTTC	CASLNSGSTTYEQYF
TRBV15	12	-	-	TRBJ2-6	TGTGCCACCAGCACCTGGAGAAACGTCCTGACTTTC	CATSTWRNVLTF
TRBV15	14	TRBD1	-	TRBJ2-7	TGTGCCACCAGCAGAAACAGGGGGCCCTACGAGCAGTACTTC	CATSRNRGPYEQYF
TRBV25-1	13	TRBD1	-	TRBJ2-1	TGTGCCAGCAGTGAGGACAGGTACAATGAGCAGTTCTTC	CASSEDRYNEQFF
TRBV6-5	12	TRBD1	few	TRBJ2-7	TGTGCCAGCAAGGACAGGGATTGGGAGCAGTACTTC	CASKDRDWEQYF
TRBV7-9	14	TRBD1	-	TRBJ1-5	TGTGCCAGCAGCCAAACAGGGGCGTTTCAGCCCCAGCATTTT	CASSQTGAFQPQHF
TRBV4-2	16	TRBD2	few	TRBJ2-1	TGTGCCAGCAGCCAGGGACTAGCGGAGGGAGTAGATGAGCAGTTCTTC	CASSQGLAEGVDEQFF
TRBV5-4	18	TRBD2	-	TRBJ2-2	TGTGCCAGCAGCTTGGCAGGTCCTAGCGGGAGAAGGACCGGGGAGCTGTTTTTT	CASSLAGPSGRRTGELFF
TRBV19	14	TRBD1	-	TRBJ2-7	TGTGCCAGTAGTATCCGGGGACAGCTTTCCGAGCAGTACTTC	CASSIRGQLSEQYF
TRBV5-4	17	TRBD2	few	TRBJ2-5	TGTGCCAGCAGCCCGTCGGGCGGGAGGGCAGTCGGAGAGACCCAGTACTTC	CASSPSGGRAVGETQYF
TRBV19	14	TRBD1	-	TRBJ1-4	TGTGCCAGTACCTCACAGGGGTTTGGTGAAAAACTGTTTTTT	CASTSQGFGEKLFF
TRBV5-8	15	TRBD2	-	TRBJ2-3	TGTGCCAGCAGCTTGAGCGGGGCAAGCACAGATACGCAGTATTTT	CASSLSGASTDTQYF